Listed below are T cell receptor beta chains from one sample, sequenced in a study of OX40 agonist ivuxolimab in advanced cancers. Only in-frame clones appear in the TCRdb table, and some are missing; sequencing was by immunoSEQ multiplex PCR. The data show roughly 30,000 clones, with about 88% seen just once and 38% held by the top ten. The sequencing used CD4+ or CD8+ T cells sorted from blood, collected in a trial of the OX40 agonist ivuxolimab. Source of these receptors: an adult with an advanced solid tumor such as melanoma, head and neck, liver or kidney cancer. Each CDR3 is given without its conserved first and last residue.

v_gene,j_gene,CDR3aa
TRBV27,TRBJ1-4,ASSLSGDSLWGDNEKLF
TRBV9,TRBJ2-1,ASSVGASGRDEQF
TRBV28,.,ASSLPPGGLRSYEQY
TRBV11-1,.,ASTSGSTYEQY
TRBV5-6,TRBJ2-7,ASSHSYEQY
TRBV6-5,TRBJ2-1,ASGLAGYNEQF
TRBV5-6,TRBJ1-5,ASSLGSVNGGNQPQH
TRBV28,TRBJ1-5,ASSPIPGTPNKLSNQPQH
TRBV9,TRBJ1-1,ASSYGTGTEAF
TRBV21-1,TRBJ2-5,ASSTGQGAPKDQETQY
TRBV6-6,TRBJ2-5,ASSYSATRESQY